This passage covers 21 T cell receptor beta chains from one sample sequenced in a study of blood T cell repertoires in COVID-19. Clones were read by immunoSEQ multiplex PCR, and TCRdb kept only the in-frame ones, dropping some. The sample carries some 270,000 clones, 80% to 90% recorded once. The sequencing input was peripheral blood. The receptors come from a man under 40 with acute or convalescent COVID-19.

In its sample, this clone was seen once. CDR3 coding DNA: TGCGCCAGCAGCCAAGTCTACCGGACAGGGGGCCGCAATGAGCAGTTCTTC. This sequence encodes CASSQVYRTGGRNEQFF. V is TRBV4-1 and J is TRBJ2-1; TRBD1 matches at 11 bases. J gave up 6 bases and V 1 base, and 8 bases lay outside the gene matches. This CDR3 comprises 17 residues. The germline gives CDR1 MGHRA, CDR2 YSYEKL.

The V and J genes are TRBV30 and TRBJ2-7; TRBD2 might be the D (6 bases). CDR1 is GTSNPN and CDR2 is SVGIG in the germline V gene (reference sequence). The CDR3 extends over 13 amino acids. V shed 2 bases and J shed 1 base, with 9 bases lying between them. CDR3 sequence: CAWSLGGSYEQYF. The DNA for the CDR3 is TGTGCCTGGAGTTTGGGGGGTTCCTACGAGCAGTACTTC. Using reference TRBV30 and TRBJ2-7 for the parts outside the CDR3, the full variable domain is SQTIHQWPATLVQPVGSPLSLECTVEGTSNPNLYWYRQAAGRGLQLLFYSVGIGQISSEVPQNLSASRPQDRQFILSSKKLLLSDSGFYLCAWSLGGSYEQYFGPGTRLTVT.

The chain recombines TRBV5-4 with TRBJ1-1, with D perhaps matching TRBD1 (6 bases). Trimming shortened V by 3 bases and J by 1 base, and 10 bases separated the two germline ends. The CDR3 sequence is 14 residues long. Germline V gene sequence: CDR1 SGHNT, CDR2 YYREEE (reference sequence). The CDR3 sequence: CASSSRDKNTEAFF. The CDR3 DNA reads TGTGCCAGCAGCTCCCGGGACAAGAACACTGAAGCTTTCTTT.

DNA of the CDR3: TGTGCCAGCAGTAGAGGGACAGGGAACTATGGCTACACCTTC. Translation: CASSRGTGNYGYTF. The chain uses TRBV28 and TRBJ1-2, with TRBD1 identical over 9 bases. The germline CDR1 and CDR2 sequences are MDHEN and SYDVKM. The CDR3 has 14 amino acids. V lost 5 bases and J lost 2; bases outside the gene matches: 3.

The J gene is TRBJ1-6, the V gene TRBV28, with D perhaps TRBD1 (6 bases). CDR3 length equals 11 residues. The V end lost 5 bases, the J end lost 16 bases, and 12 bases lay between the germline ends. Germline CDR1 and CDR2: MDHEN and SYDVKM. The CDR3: CASSVYRELHF. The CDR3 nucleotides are TGTGCCAGCAGTGTCTACAGGGAGCTCCACTTT.

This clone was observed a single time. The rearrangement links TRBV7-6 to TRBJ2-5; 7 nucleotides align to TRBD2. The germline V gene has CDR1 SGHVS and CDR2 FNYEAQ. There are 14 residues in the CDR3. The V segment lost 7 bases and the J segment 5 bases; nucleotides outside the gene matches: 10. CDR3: CASKGWEGSETQYF. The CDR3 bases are TGTGCCAGCAAGGGGTGGGAGGGCAGTGAGACCCAGTACTTC. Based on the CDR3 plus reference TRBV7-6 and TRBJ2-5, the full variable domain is GAGVSQSPRYKVTKRGQDVALRCDPISGHVSLYWYRQALGQGPEFLTYFNYEAQQDKSGLPNDRFSAERPEGSISTLTIQRTEQRDSAMYRCASKGWEGSETQYFGPGTRLLVL.

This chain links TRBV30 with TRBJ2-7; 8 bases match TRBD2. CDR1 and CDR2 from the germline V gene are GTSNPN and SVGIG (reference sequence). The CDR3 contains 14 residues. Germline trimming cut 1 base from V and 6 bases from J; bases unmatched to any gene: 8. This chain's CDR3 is CAWSGGAGDGEQYF. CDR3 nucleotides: TGTGCCTGGAGTGGTGGAGCGGGAGATGGCGAGCAGTACTTC.

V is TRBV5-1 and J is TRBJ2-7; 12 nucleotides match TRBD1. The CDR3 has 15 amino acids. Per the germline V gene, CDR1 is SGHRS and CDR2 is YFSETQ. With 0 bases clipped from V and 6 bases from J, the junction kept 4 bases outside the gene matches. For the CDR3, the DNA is TGCGCCAGCAGCTTGGGTGGGACAGGGGGCTTCGAGCAGTACTTC. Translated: CASSLGGTGGFEQYF.

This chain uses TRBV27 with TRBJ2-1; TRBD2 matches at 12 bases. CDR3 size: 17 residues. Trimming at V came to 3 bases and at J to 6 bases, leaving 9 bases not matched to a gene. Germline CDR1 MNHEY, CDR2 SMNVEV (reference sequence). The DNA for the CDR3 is TGTGCCAGCAGTTTCCAAACTAGCGGGAGGAGGGGCAATGAGCAGTTCTTC. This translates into CASSFQTSGRRGNEQFF.

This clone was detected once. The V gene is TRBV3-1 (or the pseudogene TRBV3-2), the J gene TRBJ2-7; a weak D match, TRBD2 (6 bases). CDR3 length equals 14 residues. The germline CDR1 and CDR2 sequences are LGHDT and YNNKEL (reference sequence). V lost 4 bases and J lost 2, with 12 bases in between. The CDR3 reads CASSLEGLTYEQYF. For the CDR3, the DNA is TGTGCCAGCAGCCTAGAGGGACTTACCTACGAGCAGTACTTC.

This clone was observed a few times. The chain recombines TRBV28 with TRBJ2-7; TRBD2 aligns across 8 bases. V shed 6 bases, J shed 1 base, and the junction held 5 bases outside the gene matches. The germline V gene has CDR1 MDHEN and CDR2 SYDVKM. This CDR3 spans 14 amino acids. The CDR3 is CASSPTSGSYEQYF. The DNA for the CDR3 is TGTGCCAGCAGCCCAACTAGCGGATCCTACGAGCAGTACTTC.

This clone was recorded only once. The CDR3 DNA follows: TGTGCCAGCAGTTTTACGGTGCACTATGGCTACACCTTC. Protein sequence: CASSFTVHYGYTF. The chain is built from TRBV28 and TRBJ1-2; D ambiguous. There are 13 residues in the CDR3. V gave up 3 bases and J gave up 3 bases, with 8 bases separating them. Per germline, CDR1 MDHEN and CDR2 SYDVKM.

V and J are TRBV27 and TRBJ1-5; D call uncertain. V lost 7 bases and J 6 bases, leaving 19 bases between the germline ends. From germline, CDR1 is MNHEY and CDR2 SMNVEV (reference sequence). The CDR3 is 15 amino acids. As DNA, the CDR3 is TGTGCCAGCAAGGCTCCCCGGCGAGGGCGTCAGCCCCAGCATTTT. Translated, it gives CASKAPRRGRQPQHF.

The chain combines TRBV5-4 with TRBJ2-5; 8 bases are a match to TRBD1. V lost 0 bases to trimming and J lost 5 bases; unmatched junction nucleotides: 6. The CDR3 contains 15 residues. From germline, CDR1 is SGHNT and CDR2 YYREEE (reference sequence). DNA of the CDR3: TGTGCCAGCAGCTTGGCCCAGGGGGCGCGCGAGACCCAGTACTTC. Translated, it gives CASSLAQGARETQYF.

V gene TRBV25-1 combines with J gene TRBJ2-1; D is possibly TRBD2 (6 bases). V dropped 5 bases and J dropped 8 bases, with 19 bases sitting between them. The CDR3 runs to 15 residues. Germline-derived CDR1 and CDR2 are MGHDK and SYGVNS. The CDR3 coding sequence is TGTGCCAGCAGTTACCGGGGGAAGGGGTTAGATGAGCAGTTCTTC. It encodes CASSYRGKGLDEQFF.

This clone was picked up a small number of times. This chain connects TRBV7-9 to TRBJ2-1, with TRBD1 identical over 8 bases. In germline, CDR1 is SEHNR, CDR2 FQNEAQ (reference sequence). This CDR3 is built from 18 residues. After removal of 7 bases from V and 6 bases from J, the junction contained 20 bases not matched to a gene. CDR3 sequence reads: CASTPPIVRTGLGNEQFF. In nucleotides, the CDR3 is TGTGCCAGCACCCCTCCAATAGTCCGGACAGGGTTGGGCAATGAGCAGTTCTTC. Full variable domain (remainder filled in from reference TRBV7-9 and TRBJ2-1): DTGVSQNPRHKITKRGQNVTFRCDPISEHNRLYWYRQTLGQGPEFLTYFQNEAQLEKSRLLSDRFSAERPKGSFSTLEIQRTEQGDSAMYLCASTPPIVRTGLGNEQFFGPGTRLTVL.

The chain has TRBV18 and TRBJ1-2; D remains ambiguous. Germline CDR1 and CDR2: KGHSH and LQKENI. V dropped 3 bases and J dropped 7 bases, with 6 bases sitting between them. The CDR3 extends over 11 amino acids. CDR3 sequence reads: CASSPSLGYTF. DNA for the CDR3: TGTGCCAGCTCACCTTCCCTTGGCTACACCTTC. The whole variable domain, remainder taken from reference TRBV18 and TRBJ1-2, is NAGVMQNPRHLVRRRGQEARLRCSPMKGHSHVYWYRQLPEEGLKFMVYLQKENIIDESGMPKERFSAEFPKEGPSILRIQQVVRGDSAAYFCASSPSLGYTFGSGTRLTVV.

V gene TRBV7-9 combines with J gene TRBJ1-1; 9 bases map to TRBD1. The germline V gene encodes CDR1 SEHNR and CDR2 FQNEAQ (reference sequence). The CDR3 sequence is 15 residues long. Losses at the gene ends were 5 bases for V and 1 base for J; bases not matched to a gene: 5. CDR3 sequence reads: CASSPGQGPNTEAFF. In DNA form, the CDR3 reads TGTGCCAGCAGCCCCGGACAGGGGCCGAACACTGAAGCTTTCTTT.

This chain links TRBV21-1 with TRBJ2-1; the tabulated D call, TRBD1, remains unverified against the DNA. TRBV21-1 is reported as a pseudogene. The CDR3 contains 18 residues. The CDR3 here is CASSKGRRTGERTNEQFF. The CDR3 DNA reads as TGTGCCAGCAGCAAAGGAAGAAGGACAGGGGAGCGTACGAATGAGCAGTTCTTC.

The CDR3 coding sequence is TGTGCCAGCAGCTTGGCGCTTGACACCTACGAGCAGTACTTC. Translated: CASSLALDTYEQYF. The V and J genes are TRBV5-4 and TRBJ2-7; D gene ambiguous. V lost 0 bases and J 2 bases, leaving 9 bases between the germline ends. The CDR3 covers 14 residues. CDR1 and CDR2 from the germline V gene are SGHNT and YYREEE (reference sequence).

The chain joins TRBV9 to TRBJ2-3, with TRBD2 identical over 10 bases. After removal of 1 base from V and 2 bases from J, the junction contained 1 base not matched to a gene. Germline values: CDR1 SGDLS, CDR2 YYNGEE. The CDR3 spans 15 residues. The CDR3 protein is CASSVLAGDTDTQYF. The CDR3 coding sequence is TGTGCCAGCAGCGTACTAGCGGGGGACACAGATACGCAGTATTTT.